The clone carrying this T cell receptor beta chain showed up just a few times. The entry originates in a study of early T cells in non-severe SARS-CoV-2 infection. Via MiXCR, TCRdb re-called the 5' RACE reads, giving one row per CDR3 protein. The data hold about 54,000 distinct CDR3 sequences, with around 8.3% observed a single time. V dropped 3 bases and J dropped 5; count of bases not matched to a gene: 11. Per germline, CDR1 DFQATT and CDR2 SNEGSKA (reference sequence). The CDR3 length is 15 residues. The V and J genes are TRBV20-1 and TRBJ2-7, with 9 bases that match TRBD1. The TCR comes from an adult who was a healthcare worker with PCR-confirmed SARS-CoV-2 infection or an uninfected control (not recorded which). Sample: whole blood, taken at baseline. In nucleotides, the CDR3 is TGCAGTGCTAGGCCCGTCCGGGACAGGGTGGACGAGCAGTACTTC. It is translated as CSARPVRDRVDEQYF.